A selection of T cell receptor beta chains follows, all from one sample in a study of blood T cells in healthy people across ages. TCRdb independently ran MiXCR on the 5' RACE reads; one entry per CDR3 protein. The sample holds roughly 2 million distinct CDR3 sequences, roughly 52% seen once. Sequenced input: blood. These receptors came from a woman in her forties in good health. The CDR3 runs from the conserved cysteine through the conserved F or W. Each record gives: D gene, J gene, clone size, V gene, CDR3 protein, CDR3 DNA. The D gene is left open where the match is weak. The size entry is marked missing in some rows and otherwise reads once, few, many or a size class.

D: -; J: TRBJ1-2; size: -; V: TRBV6-5; CDR3: CASSQGVGFYGYTF; DNA: TGTGCCAGCAGCCAGGGTGTGGGGTTCTATGGCTACACCTTC
D: -; J: TRBJ2-7; size: few; V: TRBV20-1; CDR3: CSARGSIGEQYF; DNA: TGCAGTGCTAGAGGATCAATCGGCGAGCAGTACTTC
D: -; J: TRBJ1-4; size: -; V: TRBV29-1; CDR3: CSVDLGGEKLFF; DNA: TGCAGCGTTGATCTTGGTGGGGAAAAACTGTTTTTT
D: -; J: TRBJ1-5; size: -; V: TRBV20-1; CDR3: CSARVEEISNQPRHF; DNA: TGCAGTGCTAGAGTTGAGGAGATTAGCAATCAGCCCCGGCATTTT
D: -; J: TRBJ2-5; size: few; V: TRBV14; CDR3: CASSQVGSRTIKNEQYF; DNA: TGTGCCAGCAGCCAAGTGGGTTCCAGGACAATAAAAAATGAGCAGTACTTC
D: -; J: TRBJ1-2; size: few; V: TRBV14; CDR3: CASSPSRGGGVLGALSNYGYTF; DNA: TGTGCCAGCAGCCCATCCAGGGGCGGCGGCGTGCTTGGGGCCCTCTCTAACTATGGCTACACCTTC
D: TRBD1; J: TRBJ2-1; size: -; V: TRBV20-1; CDR3: CSANQGASYNEQFF; DNA: TGCAGTGCTAATCAGGGGGCCTCCTACAATGAGCAGTTCTTC
D: TRBD2; J: TRBJ2-3; size: -; V: TRBV18; CDR3: CASSPPERHGGAKDTQYF; DNA: TGTGCCAGCTCACCACCTGAACGACACGGGGGGGCGAAAGATACGCAGTATTTT
D: -; J: TRBJ1-2; size: few; V: TRBV28; CDR3: CASSSPGTPSRDGYTF; DNA: TGTGCCAGCAGTTCACCCGGGACTCCCTCGAGGGATGGCTACACCTTC
D: TRBD1; J: TRBJ2-5; size: many; V: TRBV29-1; CDR3: CSVNPKGTGGQETQYF; DNA: TGCAGCGTTAATCCCAAGGGGACAGGGGGTCAAGAGACCCAGTACTTC
D: -; J: TRBJ1-6; size: -; V: TRBV20-1; CDR3: CSAYRTSSYNSPLHF; DNA: TGCAGTGCCTATAGGACAAGCTCCTATAATTCACCCCTCCACTTT
D: TRBD1; J: TRBJ2-3; size: -; V: TRBV20-1; CDR3: CSASDPGQGLTDTQYF; DNA: TGCAGTGCTAGCGACCCGGGACAGGGTTTGACAGATACGCAGTATTTT
D: TRBD1; J: TRBJ2-1; size: -; V: TRBV5-1; CDR3: CASATGFDNEQFF; DNA: TGCGCCAGTGCGACAGGGTTCGACAATGAGCAGTTCTTC
D: TRBD2; J: TRBJ2-1; size: -; V: TRBV28; CDR3: CASSFPRAGGLPPFF; DNA: TGTGCCAGCAGTTTTCCGCGGGCGGGGGGCCTCCCCCCGTTCTTC
D: -; J: TRBJ2-1; size: few; V: TRBV2; CDR3: CASSVQGDEQFF; DNA: TGTGCCAGCAGTGTACAGGGAGACGAGCAGTTCTTC
D: -; J: TRBJ1-2; size: few; V: TRBV20-1; CDR3: CSGRAVNYGYTF; DNA: TGCAGTGGACGCGCGGTGAACTATGGCTACACCTTC
D: -; J: TRBJ2-3; size: -; V: TRBV9; CDR3: CASSVEVAGYPDTQYF; DNA: TGTGCCAGCAGCGTAGAGGTCGCGGGGTACCCAGATACGCAGTATTTT
D: -; J: TRBJ1-5; size: -; V: TRBV20-1; CDR3: CSAQAGNQPQHF; DNA: TGCAGTGCTCAGGCAGGGAATCAGCCCCAGCATTTT
D: -; J: TRBJ1-6; size: -; V: TRBV7-2; CDR3: CASSLDYLSPLHF; DNA: TGTGCCAGCAGCTTAGACTACCTTTCACCCCTCCACTTT
D: -; J: TRBJ2-1; size: many; V: TRBV29-1; CDR3: CSVKGGSSYNEQFF; DNA: TGCAGCGTTAAAGGTGGCAGCTCCTACAATGAGCAGTTCTTC
D: -; J: TRBJ2-7; size: few; V: TRBV2; CDR3: CASSELTGPYEQYF; DNA: TGTGCCAGCAGTGAATTGACGGGGCCCTACGAGCAGTACTTC
D: -; J: TRBJ2-7; size: once; V: TRBV14; CDR3: CASSPRSRAGYEQYF; DNA: TGTGCCAGCAGCCCACGTTCCAGGGCGGGCTACGAGCAGTACTTC
D: TRBD2; J: TRBJ2-4; size: -; V: TRBV7-2; CDR3: CASTQRTSGGAGAKNIQYF; DNA: TGTGCCAGCACCCAAAGGACTAGCGGGGGGGCCGGGGCCAAAAACATTCAGTACTTC
D: TRBD2; J: TRBJ2-3; size: few; V: TRBV6-2/TRBV6-3; CDR3: CASTQNGLAGADTQYF; DNA: TGTGCCAGCACTCAAAATGGGCTAGCGGGGGCGGATACGCAGTATTTT